This section outlines one TCR beta chain sequence together with its context. These data come from a study of blood T cell repertoires in COVID-19. For the study at large: Whether acute or convalescent, the COVID-19 samples came from the United States, Italy and Spain. Nucleic acid was either cDNA or gDNA, and it came from T cells, B-cell-depleted T cells, or PBMCs.

CDR1 and CDR2 from the germline V gene are SGHTA and FQGNSA. Trimming took off 4 bases at V and 0 bases at J, with 10 bases between the two ends. This CDR3 is 15 amino acids long. Authors' processing steps: Amplifying reference gene primers gave estimates of nucleated cell counts. Sequenced by immunoSEQ multiplex PCR; TCRdb stores in-frame clones only, minus some. The V and J calls and clone size come from that table; D and trimming were worked out from the DNA. In the table there are about 250,000 clones, about 85% of which are singletons. The chain has TRBV7-2 and TRBJ1-3; unclear D gene. This receptor was obtained from a man aged 18 to 29 with active or convalescent COVID-19. Sequencing input: peripheral blood. CDR3 nucleotide sequence: TGTGCCAGCAGCTCGAGCCCTAACTCTGGAAACACCATATATTTT. As protein: CASSSSPNSGNTIYF.